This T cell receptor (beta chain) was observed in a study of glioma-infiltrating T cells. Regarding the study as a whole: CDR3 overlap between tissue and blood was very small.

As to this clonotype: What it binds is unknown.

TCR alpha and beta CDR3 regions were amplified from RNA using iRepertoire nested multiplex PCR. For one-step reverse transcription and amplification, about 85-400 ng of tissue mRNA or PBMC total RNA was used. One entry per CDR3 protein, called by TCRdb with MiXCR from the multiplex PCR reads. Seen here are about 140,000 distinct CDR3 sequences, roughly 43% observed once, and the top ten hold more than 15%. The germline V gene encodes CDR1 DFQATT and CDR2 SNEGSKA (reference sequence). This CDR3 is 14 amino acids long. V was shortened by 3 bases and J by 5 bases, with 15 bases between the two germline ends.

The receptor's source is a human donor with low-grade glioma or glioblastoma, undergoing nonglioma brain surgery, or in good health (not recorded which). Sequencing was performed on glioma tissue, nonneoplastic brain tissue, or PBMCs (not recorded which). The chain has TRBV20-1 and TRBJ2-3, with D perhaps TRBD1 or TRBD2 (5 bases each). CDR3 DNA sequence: TGCAGTGCTAGGTCCGGGACCGACAAAGATACGCAGTATTTT. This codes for CSARSGTDKDTQYF.